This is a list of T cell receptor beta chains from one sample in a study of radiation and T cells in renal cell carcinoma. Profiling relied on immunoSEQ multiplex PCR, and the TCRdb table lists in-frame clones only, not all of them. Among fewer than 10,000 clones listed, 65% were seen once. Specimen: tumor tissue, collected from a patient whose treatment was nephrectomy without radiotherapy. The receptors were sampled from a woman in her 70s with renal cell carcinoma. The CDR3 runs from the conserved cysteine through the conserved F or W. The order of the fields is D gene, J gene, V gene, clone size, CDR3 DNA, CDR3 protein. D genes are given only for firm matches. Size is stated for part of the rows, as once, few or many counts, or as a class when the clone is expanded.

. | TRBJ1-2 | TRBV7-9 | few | TGTGCCAGCAGCTTAGAGACGGGTGGCTACACCTTC | CASSLETGGYTF
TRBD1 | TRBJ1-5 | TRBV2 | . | TGTGCCAGCAGTCCGGGACAGGGCTATCAGCCCCAGCATTTT | CASSPGQGYQPQHF
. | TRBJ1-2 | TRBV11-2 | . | TGTGCCAGCAGCCCACCAGCTTCAGCTAACTATGGCTACACCTTC | CASSPPASANYGYTF
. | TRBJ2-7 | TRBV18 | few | TGTGCCAGCTCACCCGAAGGGTTGGGCTCCTACGAGCAGTACTTC | CASSPEGLGSYEQYF
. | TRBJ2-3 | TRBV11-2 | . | TGTGCCAGCAGCTCCCCTCGGTATACGCAGTATTTT | CASSSPRYTQYF
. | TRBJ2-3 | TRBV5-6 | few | TGTGCCAGCAGCTGGGACTCCAGGGATACGCAGTATTTT | CASSWDSRDTQYF
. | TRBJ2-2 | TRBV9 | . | TGTGCCAGCAGCGTAGTGGGCACCGGGGAGCTGTTTTTT | CASSVVGTGELFF
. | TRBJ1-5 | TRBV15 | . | TGTGCCACCAGCAGAGATACAGGGAACAATCAGCCCCAGCATTTT | CATSRDTGNNQPQHF
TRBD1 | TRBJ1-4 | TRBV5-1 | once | TGCGCCAGCAGCCAGGCCCCCGCCGGGACAGGGGAAAAACTGTTTTTT | CASSQAPAGTGEKLFF
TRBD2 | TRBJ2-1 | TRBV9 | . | TGTGCCAGCAGCGACGGGACTAGCGGGGAGGGGTACAATGAGCAGTTCTTC | CASSDGTSGEGYNEQFF
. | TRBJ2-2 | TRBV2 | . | TGTGCCAGCAGGAGGTCTATGGCCGGGGAGCTGTTTTTT | CASRRSMAGELFF
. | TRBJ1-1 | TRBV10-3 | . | TGTGCCATCAGTGATTCGACGGAGGACACTGAAGCTTTCTTT | CAISDSTEDTEAFF
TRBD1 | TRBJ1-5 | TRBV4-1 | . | TGCGCCAGCAGCCAACCGGGACAGTTAAATCAGCCCCAGCATTTT | CASSQPGQLNQPQHF
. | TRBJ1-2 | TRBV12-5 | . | TGTGCTAGTGGCTTTTTCAGGGGTAACTATGGCTACACCTTC | CASGFFRGNYGYTF
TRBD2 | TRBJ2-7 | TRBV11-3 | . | TGTGCCAGCAGCCCCAGCGGGGGGGACTCCTACGAGCAGTACTTC | CASSPSGGDSYEQYF
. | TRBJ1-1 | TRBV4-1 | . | TGCGCCAGCAGTCCGGAGGGGCTGGGTCCTGAAGCTTTCTTT | CASSPEGLGPEAFF
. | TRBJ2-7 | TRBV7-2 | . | TGTGCCAGCAGCTTAGGAGGGAAAACCTACGAGCAGTACTTC | CASSLGGKTYEQYF
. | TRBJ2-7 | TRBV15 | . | TGTGCCACCAGCAGAGACTACTCACCAAACAACGAGCAGTACTTC | CATSRDYSPNNEQYF
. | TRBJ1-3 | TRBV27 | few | TGTGCCAGCAGTCCCGAGGTACCTGGAAACACCATATATTTT | CASSPEVPGNTIYF
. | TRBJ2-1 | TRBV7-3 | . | TGTGCCAGCAGCTTATCCGGCTCCTACAATGAGCAGTTCTTC | CASSLSGSYNEQFF
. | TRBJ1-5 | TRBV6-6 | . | TGTGCCAGCAGTTACGGGGACACCAACAATCAGCCCCAGCATTTT | CASSYGDTNNQPQHF
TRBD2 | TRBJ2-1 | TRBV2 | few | TGTGCCAGCAGTGAGACTAGCGGGGGGGCTCAGCAGTTCTTC | CASSETSGGAQQFF
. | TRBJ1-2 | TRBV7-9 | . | TGTGCCAGCAGCTTAGCCGGAGACGTGACTGGCTACACCTTC | CASSLAGDVTGYTF
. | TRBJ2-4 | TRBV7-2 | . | TGTGCCAGCAGCTTAGCGCAAGGGCCCATTCAGTACTTC | CASSLAQGPIQYF
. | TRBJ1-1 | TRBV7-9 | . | TGTGCCAGCAGCTTAGCTGGGGAGGGGACTGAAGCTTTCTTT | CASSLAGEGTEAFF
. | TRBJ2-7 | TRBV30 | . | TGTGCCTGGTCAGGGTTCGGCGACGAGCAGTACTTC | CAWSGFGDEQYF
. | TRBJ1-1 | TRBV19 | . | TGTGCCAGTAGTTTAAACAGGATGAACACTGAAGCTTTCTTT | CASSLNRMNTEAFF
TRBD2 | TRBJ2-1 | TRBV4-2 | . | TGTGCCAGCAGCCAAGTGGGGGCGGGGGGACTCAATGAGCAGTTCTTC | CASSQVGAGGLNEQFF
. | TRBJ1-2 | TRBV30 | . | TGTGCCTGTATAAGGGTTGGCTACACCTTC | CACIRVGYTF
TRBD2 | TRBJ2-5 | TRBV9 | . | TGTGCCAGCAGCGTAGGCCGGAGGAGCGGGGCCCAAGAGACCCAGTACTTC | CASSVGRRSGAQETQYF
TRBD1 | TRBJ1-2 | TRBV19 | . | TGTGCCAGTAGTATTGGGGACAGGTCGGGCTACACCTTC | CASSIGDRSGYTF
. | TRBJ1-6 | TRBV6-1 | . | TGTGCCAGCAGTGAAGCGGCGGGGCGTCGGAATTCACCCCTCCACTTT | CASSEAAGRRNSPLHF
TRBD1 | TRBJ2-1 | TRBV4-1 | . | TGCGCCAGCAGCCAAGATCGGGGCAGGGGGACGTGGTTCTTC | CASSQDRGRGTWFF
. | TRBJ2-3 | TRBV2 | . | TGTGCCAGCAGTCTACGTGGGGAAGGAATCACAGATACGCAGTATTTT | CASSLRGEGITDTQYF
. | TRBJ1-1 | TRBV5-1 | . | TGCGCCAGCAGCTTGGTTGTCAGTAACACTGAAGCTTTCTTT | CASSLVVSNTEAFF
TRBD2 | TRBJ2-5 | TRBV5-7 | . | TGTGCCAGCAGCTTGGGGCGGGACTATTTGGAGACCCAGTACTTC | CASSLGRDYLETQYF
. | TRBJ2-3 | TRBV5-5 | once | TGTGCCAGCAGCTTGAAGGGGACCGATACAATTGCGCAGTATTTT | CASSLKGTDTIAQYF
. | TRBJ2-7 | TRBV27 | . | TGTGCCAGCAGTTTATCGTTAGGGCGCACCTACGAGCAGTACTTC | CASSLSLGRTYEQYF
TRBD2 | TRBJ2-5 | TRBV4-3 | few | TGCGCCAGCAGTTCCGGACTAGCGGGGGGGCAGGCGACCCAGTACTTC | CASSSGLAGGQATQYF
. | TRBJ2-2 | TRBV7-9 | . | TGTGCCAGCAGCTTAGTCGGTTCCCAATACACCGGGGAGCTGTTTTTT | CASSLVGSQYTGELFF
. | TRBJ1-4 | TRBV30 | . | TGTGCCTGGAGTGTAGGACGGTCTAATGAAAAACTGTTTTTT | CAWSVGRSNEKLFF
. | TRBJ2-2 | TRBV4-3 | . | TGCGCCAGCAGCCAGGAGCCGGTAGTGGCCGGGGAGCTGTTTTTT | CASSQEPVVAGELFF
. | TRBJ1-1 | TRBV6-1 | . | TGTGCCAGCAGTGAGGCAGGAAAAGCTTTCTTT | CASSEAGKAFF
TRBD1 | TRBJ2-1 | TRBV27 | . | TGTGCCAGCAGTTCGACAGGGTTTGGCTCCTACAATGAGCAGTTCTTC | CASSSTGFGSYNEQFF
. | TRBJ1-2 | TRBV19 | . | TGTGCCAGTAGTCCCTGGGAGGGTTACTATGGCTACACCTTC | CASSPWEGYYGYTF
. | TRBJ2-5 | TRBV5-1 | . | TGCGCCAGCAGCTTGTCCCGACAGGGGAGGGTCCAAGAGACCCAGTACTTC | CASSLSRQGRVQETQYF
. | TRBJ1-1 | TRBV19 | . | TGTGCCAGTAGTCCCCCCCGGGCCTACACTGAAGCTTTCTTT | CASSPPRAYTEAFF
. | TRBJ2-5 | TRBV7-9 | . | TGTGCCAGCAGCTCCCGGGGGACCCAGTACTTC | CASSSRGTQYF
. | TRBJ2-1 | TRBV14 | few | TGTGCCAGCAGGAGAGGGGGTCTCAGCTCCTACAATGAGCAGTTCTTC | CASRRGGLSSYNEQFF
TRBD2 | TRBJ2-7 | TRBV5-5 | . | TGTGCCAGCAGCCCCTGGGGGGGTTCCTACGAGCAGTACTTC | CASSPWGGSYEQYF
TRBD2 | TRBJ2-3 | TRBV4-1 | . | TGCGCCAGCAGCCGGACTAGCGGGGGGGCCGAGGATACGCAGTATTTT | CASSRTSGGAEDTQYF
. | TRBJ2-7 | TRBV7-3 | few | TGTGCCAGCAGCGTACAAGGGGGGAGTCCCTACGAGCAGTACTTC | CASSVQGGSPYEQYF
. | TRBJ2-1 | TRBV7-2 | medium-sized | TGTGCCAGCAGCCAGGGCGCCGGGACCCAAGGGTTCTTC | CASSQGAGTQGFF
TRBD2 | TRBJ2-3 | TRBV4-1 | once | TGCGCCAGCAGCCAAGATAGAAGCGGGACTAGCACAGATACGCAGTATTTT | CASSQDRSGTSTDTQYF
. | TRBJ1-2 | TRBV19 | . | TGTGCCAGCAGTCTGTTCACTAACTATGGCTACACCTTC | CASSLFTNYGYTF
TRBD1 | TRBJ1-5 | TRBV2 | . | TGTGCCAGCAGTCCGGGACAGGGGAATCAGCCCCAGCATTTT | CASSPGQGNQPQHF
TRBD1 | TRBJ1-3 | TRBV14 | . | TGTGCCAGCAGCCAAGATTTGGTGGGGACAGGGGGCGAAAACACCATATATTTT | CASSQDLVGTGGENTIYF
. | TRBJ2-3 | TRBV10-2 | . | TGCGCCAGCAGGACAGGATTAAGCACAGATACGCAGTATTTT | CASRTGLSTDTQYF
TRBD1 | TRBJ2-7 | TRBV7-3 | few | TGTGCCAGCAGCCCCGGGACAGGGTACGAGCAGTACTTC | CASSPGTGYEQYF
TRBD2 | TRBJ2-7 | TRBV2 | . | TGTGCCAGCTACCCTTTAGAGACTAGCGGGGTTGAGCAGTACTTC | CASYPLETSGVEQYF